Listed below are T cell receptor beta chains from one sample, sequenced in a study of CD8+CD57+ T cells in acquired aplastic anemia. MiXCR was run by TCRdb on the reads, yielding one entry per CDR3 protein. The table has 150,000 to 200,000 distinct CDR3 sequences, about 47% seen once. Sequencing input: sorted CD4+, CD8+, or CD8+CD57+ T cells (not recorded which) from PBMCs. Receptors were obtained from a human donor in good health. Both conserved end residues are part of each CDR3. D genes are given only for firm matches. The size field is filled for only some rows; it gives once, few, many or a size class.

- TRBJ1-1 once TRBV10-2 TGCGCCAGCAGTGTGGAACGAGACACTGAAGCTTTCTTT CASSVERDTEAFF
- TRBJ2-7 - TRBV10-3 TGTGCCATCAGCGAACTGAACTACGAGCAGTACTTC CAISELNYEQYF
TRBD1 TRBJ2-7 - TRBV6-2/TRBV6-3 TGTGCCAGCAGTTACCTACTGACAGGGTCGATATCCTACGAGCAGTACTTC CASSYLLTGSISYEQYF
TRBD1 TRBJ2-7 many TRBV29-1 TGCAGCGTTGAAGTGGGAGACAGGGGATACGAGCAGTACTTC CSVEVGDRGYEQYF
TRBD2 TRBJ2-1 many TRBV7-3 TGTGCCAGCAGCCCATCTAGCGGGAGGGCCTACAATGAGCAGTTCTTC CASSPSSGRAYNEQFF
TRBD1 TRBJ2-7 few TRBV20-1 TGCAGTGCTAGGGACAGGGGCCACGAGCAGTACTTC CSARDRGHEQYF
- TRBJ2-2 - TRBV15 TGTGCCACCAGCGATAGGACAGCCCAAAGGGAGCTGTTTTTT CATSDRTAQRELFF
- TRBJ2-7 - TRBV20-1 TGCAGTGCTAGTTCCAGGGGACGGACCTACGAGCAGTACTTC CSASSRGRTYEQYF
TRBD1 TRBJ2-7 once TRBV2 TGTGCCAGCAGTCAGACAGGGTTTAGCTCCTACGAGCAGTACTTC CASSQTGFSSYEQYF
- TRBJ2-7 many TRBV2 TGTGCCAGCAGAACGACAGGGGGCACCTCTAGCGGGAGGTTC CASRTTGGTSSGRF